What follows are 3 T cell receptor beta chains derived from one specimen sequenced in a study of cytomegalovirus exposure and HLA in healthy donors. Both 60 Vbeta primers and 13 Jbeta primers went into the PCR. Measured with immunoSEQ multiplex PCR; TCRdb has only the in-frame clones, and not every one. Of about 180,000 clones detected, 77% appear once; the ten largest clones hold roughly 3.6%. The sample taken for sequencing was PBMCs. Source of these receptors: a woman aged 60-75 years in good health and CMV-seropositive.

V usage is TRBV30 and J usage is TRBJ1-5, with D perhaps TRBD1 (5 bases). CDR1 is GTSNPN, CDR2 SVGIG, per germline (reference sequence). CDR3 length equals 13 residues. Trimming removed 2 bases from V and 12 bases from J, with 17 bases in between. The CDR3 loop reads CAWSPFSGRDQHF. CDR3 bases: TGTGCCTGGAGTCCTTTCTCGGGCAGGGACCAGCATTTT. Drawing the rest from reference TRBV30 and TRBJ1-5, the complete variable domain is SQTIHQWPATLVQPVGSPLSLECTVEGTSNPNLYWYRQAAGRGLQLLFYSVGIGQISSEVPQNLSASRPQDRQFILSSKKLLLSDSGFYLCAWSPFSGRDQHFGDGTRLSIL.

The chain is built from TRBV13 and TRBJ1-5; TRBD1 might be the D (6 bases). There are 15 residues in the CDR3. V lost 3 bases, J lost 7 bases, and 16 bases lay in between. Germline V gene lookup returns CDR1 PRHDT and CDR2 FYEKMQ (reference sequence). The CDR3 region has the DNA TGTGCCAGCAGCTTTGGGGTCAGGGGTGAACAGCCCCAGCATTTT. Amino acid sequence: CASSFGVRGEQPQHF.

The chain uses TRBV5-1 and TRBJ2-1, with 7 positions matching TRBD2. After removal of 3 bases from V and 7 bases from J, the junction contained 7 bases not matched to a gene. Germline-derived CDR1 and CDR2 are SGHRS and YFSETQ. The CDR3 extends over 14 amino acids. Here the CDR3 DNA reads TGCGCCAGCAGCTCTAGCGGATTGAGAAATGAGCAGTTCTTC. Translated: CASSSSGLRNEQFF.